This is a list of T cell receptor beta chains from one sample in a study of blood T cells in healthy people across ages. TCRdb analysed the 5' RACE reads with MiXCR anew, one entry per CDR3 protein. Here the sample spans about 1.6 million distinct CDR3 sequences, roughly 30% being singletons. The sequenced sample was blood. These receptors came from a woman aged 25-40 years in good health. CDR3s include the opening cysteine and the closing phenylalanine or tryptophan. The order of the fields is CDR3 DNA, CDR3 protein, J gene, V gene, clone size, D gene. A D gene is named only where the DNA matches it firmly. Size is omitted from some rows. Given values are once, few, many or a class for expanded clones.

TGTGCCAGCAGTTTGGGGGTTACGGGTTCACCCCTCCACTTT CASSLGVTGSPLHF TRBJ1-6 TRBV12-3/TRBV12-4 many .
TGCGCCAGCAGTTCAGCTGGGGGGGGCGTGGGGACTGAAGCTTTCTTT CASSSAGGGVGTEAFF TRBJ1-1 TRBV5-1 . .
TGTGCCAGCAGCTTAGGGACAGTGTTGGAGACCCAGTACTTC CASSLGTVLETQYF TRBJ2-5 TRBV7-8 . .
TGCAGTAGGAGGGCCCCATACACAGATACGCAGTATTTT CSRRAPYTDTQYF TRBJ2-3 TRBV20-1 . .
TGTGCCAGCAGCTGGGGGGCTGGGGACCGTGGCTACACCTTC CASSWGAGDRGYTF TRBJ1-2 TRBV5-6 few .
TGTGCCAGCAGCCTTCAAGGAGGGAGCGGAACTAGCACAGATACGCAGTATTTT CASSLQGGSGTSTDTQYF TRBJ2-3 TRBV4-2 few .
TGCAGTGCTAGACTAGAGGCTCGCCACGAGCAGTACTTC CSARLEARHEQYF TRBJ2-7 TRBV20-1 . .
TGCAGTGCTAGAGGCGGCGGGGGGCGCATGGATACGCAGTATTTT CSARGGGGRMDTQYF TRBJ2-3 TRBV20-1 few TRBD2
TGTGTCAGCAGGTCTAGCGGGGCGGCATACAATGAGCAGTTCTTT CVSRSSGAAYNEQFF TRBJ2-1 TRBV6-2/TRBV6-3 . TRBD2
TGTGCCAGCAGCGGGGGGGAATACAATGAGCAGTTCTTC CASSGGEYNEQFF TRBJ2-1 TRBV7-8 . TRBD2
TGTGCCAGCAGCTTCACCGGGACAAACCAAGATGAGCGGTTCTTC CASSFTGTNQDERFF TRBJ2-1 TRBV7-9 . .
TGTGCCAGCAGCTCTATATATTCCTACAATGAGCAGTTCTTC CASSSIYSYNEQFF TRBJ2-1 TRBV13 . .
TGTGCCAGCAGCGTGGACAGCCCGAACACTGAAGCTTTCTTT CASSVDSPNTEAFF TRBJ1-1 TRBV9 few .
TGTGCCAGCAGCGTGTTAGGTTTTAACACCGGGGAGCTGTTTTTT CASSVLGFNTGELFF TRBJ2-2 TRBV9 . .
TGTGCCAGCTCACCCCGACCAGGGACCACTCAAGAGACCCAGTACTTC CASSPRPGTTQETQYF TRBJ2-5 TRBV18 . .
TGTGCCAGCTCCCCTGGTGAGAGCTCCTACAATGAGCAGTTCTTC CASSPGESSYNEQFF TRBJ2-1 TRBV18 few .
TGTGCCAGCAGTTCCCAGATCCGGACTGAGGTTGCCGGTGGCTACACCTTC CASSSQIRTEVAGGYTF TRBJ1-2 TRBV6-5 . .
TGTGCCAGCAGTCCCCCGCCCGGGACAGGGCCAGACGAGCAGTACTTC CASSPPPGTGPDEQYF TRBJ2-7 TRBV6-5 . TRBD1
TGTGCCAGCAGTGACCAGGAGGGCGACGAGCAGTACTTC CASSDQEGDEQYF TRBJ2-7 TRBV6-4 few .
TGTGCCAGCAAGGAGGATGGGGGCATCATATCAGATACGCAGTATTTT CASKEDGGIISDTQYF TRBJ2-3 TRBV9 . .
TGCAGTGCTAGCCCTAGAGTAGCGGGCCCGCTGGGGGATGAGCAGTTCTTC CSASPRVAGPLGDEQFF TRBJ2-1 TRBV20-1 . TRBD2
TGCAGTGCTATCTCCAGAGGGGCTAGCACAGATACGCAGTATTTT CSAISRGASTDTQYF TRBJ2-3 TRBV20-1 few .
TGTGCCAGCAGTTTATCCTGGGACAAGTACAATGAGCAGTTCTTC CASSLSWDKYNEQFF TRBJ2-1 TRBV12-3/TRBV12-4 few .
TGCGCCAGCAGCCCAGAGACAGGGGTAGTGGAGACCCAGTACTTC CASSPETGVVETQYF TRBJ2-5 TRBV5-1 . TRBD1
TGTGCCTGGAGCAAACCGGGACAGGGCCTCTACGAGCAGTACTTC CAWSKPGQGLYEQYF TRBJ2-7 TRBV30 . TRBD1
TGTGCCAGCAGCTTAGCCTCCGGGACAGGGGGCGAGCAGTACTTC CASSLASGTGGEQYF TRBJ2-7 TRBV7-2 few TRBD1
TGTGCCAGCAGCTCCCTCGGCGGGGGGACGAACACTGAAGCTTTCTTT CASSSLGGGTNTEAFF TRBJ1-1 TRBV5-4 few .
TGTGCCAGACCCAAGGACCCAGATACGCAGTATTTT CARPKDPDTQYF TRBJ2-3 TRBV7-3 few .
TGTGCCAGCAGCCCCCGGACAGGCCTCGAGGATGAGCAGTTCTTC CASSPRTGLEDEQFF TRBJ2-1 TRBV7-9 . TRBD1
TGTGCCAGCCGGACAGGGGCCTTAAGTCAAGAGACCCAGTACTTC CASRTGALSQETQYF TRBJ2-5 TRBV6-5 . TRBD1
TGTGCCAGCAGTTCCCCCTTTGGCGGCTCCTACAATGAGCAGTTCTTC CASSSPFGGSYNEQFF TRBJ2-1 TRBV6-5 many .
TGTGCCAGCAGGTTTATAGCGGGGCTGAGCACAGATACGCAGTATTTT CASRFIAGLSTDTQYF TRBJ2-3 TRBV12-3/TRBV12-4 . TRBD2
TGTGCCAGCACTCCCATGGCCCCCGGGAACATTCAGTACTTC CASTPMAPGNIQYF TRBJ2-4 TRBV27 few .
TGTGCCAGCAGCTCCTACCGGGACAGGGGCTACAATGAGCAGTTCTTC CASSSYRDRGYNEQFF TRBJ2-1 TRBV7-6 . TRBD1
TGTGCCATCAGTGAGTCGCCAAGCACAGATACGCAGTATTTT CAISESPSTDTQYF TRBJ2-3 TRBV10-3 many .
TGTGCCAGCAGTGTAGGTGGAATCAGACACACATCCCAAGAGACCCAGTACTTC CASSVGGIRHTSQETQYF TRBJ2-5 TRBV6-4 few .
TGTGCCAGCAATACAGGGGGCCGTGATACGCAGTATTTT CASNTGGRDTQYF TRBJ2-3 TRBV27 . TRBD1
TGCAGTGCTAGAGATATACTAGCGGGCCTCCAAGAGACCCAGTACTTC CSARDILAGLQETQYF TRBJ2-5 TRBV20-1 . TRBD2
TGTGCCAGCAGTCCCTATCAGTATGCAACTAATGAAAAACTGTTTTTT CASSPYQYATNEKLFF TRBJ1-4 TRBV12-3/TRBV12-4 . .
TGCGCCAGCAGCCTCGCCAGGGCCCTTTCGGGCACAGATACGCAGTATTTT CASSLARALSGTDTQYF TRBJ2-3 TRBV4-1 few .
TGTGCCAGCAGCTATACGACGGCTGGGGCCAACGTCCGGACTTTC CASSYTTAGANVRTF TRBJ2-6 TRBV7-9 once .
TGTGCCAGCAGCTTAGACGGGAGAAAGGGATTTTACAATGAGCAGTTCTTC CASSLDGRKGFYNEQFF TRBJ2-1 TRBV11-2 few .
TGTGCCAGCAGTCTAACAAGGTTCGGGAGTAAGCAGTTCTTC CASSLTRFGSKQFF TRBJ2-1 TRBV6-2/TRBV6-3 . .
TGCAGTGCTGGGGGGACAGGGTTGGGCACCGGGGAGCTGTTTTTT CSAGGTGLGTGELFF TRBJ2-2 TRBV20-1 once TRBD1
TGTGCCGGCAGTTTCACGGGACAGGGCACTGAAGCTTTCTTT CAGSFTGQGTEAFF TRBJ1-1 TRBV12-3/TRBV12-4 . TRBD1
TGTGCCAGTAGTATCAAAGGCGCACCCTACGAGCAGTACTTC CASSIKGAPYEQYF TRBJ2-7 TRBV19 . .
TGTGCCAGCAGCCACCGCTTGGGAGGGGCTAGCGGGACGTCGGGGGAGCTGTTTTTT CASSHRLGGASGTSGELFF TRBJ2-2 TRBV5-5 . TRBD2
TGTGCCAGCAGCCCCCGGTTGGGAGGAATGAGGTATGGCTACACCTTC CASSPRLGGMRYGYTF TRBJ1-2 TRBV7-9 . .
TGCGCCAGCAGTGCCGGGACAGGCGGTCTCGAGCAGTACTTC CASSAGTGGLEQYF TRBJ2-7 TRBV5-1 many TRBD1
TGTGCCAGCAGCTCCCCCGGGACTAGCGGCAACAATGAGCAGTTCTTC CASSSPGTSGNNEQFF TRBJ2-1 TRBV11-2 few TRBD2
TGCGCCAGCAGTGTCGAGTCCGGGAACACTGAAGCTTTCTTT CASSVESGNTEAFF TRBJ1-1 TRBV5-1 . .
TGTGCCAGCAGCGAGACCGGGACTAGCTTCGTCTCTGGGGCCAACGTCCTGACTTTC CASSETGTSFVSGANVLTF TRBJ2-6 TRBV5-6 . TRBD2
TGTGCCAGCACCGAAATTGGGGAGCTGTTTTTT CASTEIGELFF TRBJ2-2 TRBV6-2/TRBV6-3 . .
TGTGCCAGCAGCGAGCTCCCGCGTGGGATGCGGAATGAGCAGTTCTTC CASSELPRGMRNEQFF TRBJ2-1 TRBV9 few .
TGCAGTGCTAGAATGGTTAGCGGGATCGACGAGCAGTACTTC CSARMVSGIDEQYF TRBJ2-7 TRBV20-1 . TRBD2
TGTGCCGCGGGAGGGCCTGTCGATACGCAGTATTTT CAAGGPVDTQYF TRBJ2-3 TRBV6-2/TRBV6-3 . TRBD2